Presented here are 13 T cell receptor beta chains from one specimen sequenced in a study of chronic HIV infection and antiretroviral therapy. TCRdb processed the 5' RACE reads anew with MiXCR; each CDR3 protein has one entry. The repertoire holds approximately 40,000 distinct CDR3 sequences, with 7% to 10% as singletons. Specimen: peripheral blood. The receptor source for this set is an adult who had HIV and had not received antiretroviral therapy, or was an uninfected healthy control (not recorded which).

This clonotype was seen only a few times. CDR3 sequence reads: CASSVRAGTLGNTIYF. The CDR3 DNA follows: TGTGCCAGCAGTGTTCGGGCGGGGACACTTGGAAACACCATATATTTT. The J gene is TRBJ1-3, the V gene TRBV2, with a weak D call TRBD1 (6 bases). Germline V gives CDR1 SNHLY, CDR2 FYNNEI. The CDR3 is 16 amino acids. V shed 4 bases and J shed 3 bases, with 16 bases lying between them.

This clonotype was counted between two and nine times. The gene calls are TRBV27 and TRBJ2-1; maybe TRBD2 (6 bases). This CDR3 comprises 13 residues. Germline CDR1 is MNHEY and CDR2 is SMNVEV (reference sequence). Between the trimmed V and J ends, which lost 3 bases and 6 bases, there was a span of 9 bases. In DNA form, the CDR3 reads TGTGCCAGCAGTTTTAGCGGAAGCAATGAGCAGTTCTTC. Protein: CASSFSGSNEQFF.

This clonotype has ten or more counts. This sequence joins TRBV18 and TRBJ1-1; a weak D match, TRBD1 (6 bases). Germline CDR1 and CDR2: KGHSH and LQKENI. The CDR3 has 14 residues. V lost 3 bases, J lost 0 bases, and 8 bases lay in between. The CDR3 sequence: CASSPRGMNTEAFF. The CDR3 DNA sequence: TGTGCCAGCTCACCCAGGGGAATGAACACTGAAGCTTTCTTT.

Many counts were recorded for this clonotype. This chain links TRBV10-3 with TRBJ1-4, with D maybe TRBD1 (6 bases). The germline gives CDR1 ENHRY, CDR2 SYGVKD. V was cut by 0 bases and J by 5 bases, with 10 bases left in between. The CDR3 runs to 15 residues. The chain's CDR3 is CAISESGTMNEKLFF. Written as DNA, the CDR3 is TGTGCCATCAGTGAGTCCGGGACAATGAATGAAAAACTGTTTTTT.

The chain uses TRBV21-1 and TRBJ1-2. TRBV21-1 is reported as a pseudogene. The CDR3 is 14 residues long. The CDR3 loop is CASSKGGGGYGYTF. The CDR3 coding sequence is TGTGCCAGCAGCAAAGGGGGAGGGGGCTATGGCTACACCTTC.

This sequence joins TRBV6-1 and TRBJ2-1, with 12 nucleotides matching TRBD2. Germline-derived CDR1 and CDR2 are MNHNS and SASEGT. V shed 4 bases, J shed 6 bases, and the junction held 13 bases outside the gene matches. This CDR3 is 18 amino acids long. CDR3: CASSAGDRGLAGINEQFF. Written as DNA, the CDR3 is TGTGCCAGCAGTGCCGGGGACCGAGGACTAGCGGGAATCAATGAGCAGTTCTTC.

The CDR3: CASSSGSGYNEQFF. As DNA, the CDR3 is TGTGCCAGCTCTTCCGGGAGCGGGTACAATGAGCAGTTCTTC. V usage is TRBV2 and J usage is TRBJ2-1, with D possibly TRBD2 on 6 matching bases. Germline lookup yields CDR1 SNHLY and CDR2 FYNNEI. CDR3 length: 14 residues. V lost 8 bases and J lost 4, with 15 bases in between.

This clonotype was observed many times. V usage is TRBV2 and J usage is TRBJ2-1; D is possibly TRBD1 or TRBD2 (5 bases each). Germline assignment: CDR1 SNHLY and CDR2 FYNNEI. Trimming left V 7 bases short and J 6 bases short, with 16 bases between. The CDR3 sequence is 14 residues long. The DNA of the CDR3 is TGTGCCAGCACCGGGACCAGAAATGGCAATGAGCAGTTCTTC. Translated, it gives CASTGTRNGNEQFF.

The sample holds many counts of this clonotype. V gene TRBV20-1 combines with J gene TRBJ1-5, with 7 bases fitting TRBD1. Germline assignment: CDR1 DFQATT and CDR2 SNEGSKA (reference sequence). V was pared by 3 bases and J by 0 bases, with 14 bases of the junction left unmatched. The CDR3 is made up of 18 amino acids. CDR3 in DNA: TGCAGTGCTAGGCATTCGGGACAGCTCCTTTATAGCAATCAGCCCCAGCATTTT. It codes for CSARHSGQLLYSNQPQHF.

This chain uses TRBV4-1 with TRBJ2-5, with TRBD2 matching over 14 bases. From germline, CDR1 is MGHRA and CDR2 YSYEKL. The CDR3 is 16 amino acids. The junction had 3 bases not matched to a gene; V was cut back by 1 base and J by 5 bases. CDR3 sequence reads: CASSQGLAGGGETQYF. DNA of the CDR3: TGCGCCAGCAGCCAAGGACTAGCGGGAGGGGGGGAGACCCAGTACTTC.

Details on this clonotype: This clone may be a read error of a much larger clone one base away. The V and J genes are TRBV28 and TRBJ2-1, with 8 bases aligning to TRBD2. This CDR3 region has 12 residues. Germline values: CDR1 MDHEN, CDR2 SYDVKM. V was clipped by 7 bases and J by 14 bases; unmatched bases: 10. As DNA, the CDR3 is TGTGCCAGCACGGAGCGGGAGAGTCGAGAGTTCTTC. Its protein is CASTERESREFF.

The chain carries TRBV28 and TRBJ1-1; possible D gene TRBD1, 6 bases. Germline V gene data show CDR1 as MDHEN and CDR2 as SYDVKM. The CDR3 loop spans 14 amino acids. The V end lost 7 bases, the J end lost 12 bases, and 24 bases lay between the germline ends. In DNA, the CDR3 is TGTGCCAGCACCCAAGGAGGGGGTTTAACTATGACTTTCTTT. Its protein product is CASTQGGGLTMTFF.

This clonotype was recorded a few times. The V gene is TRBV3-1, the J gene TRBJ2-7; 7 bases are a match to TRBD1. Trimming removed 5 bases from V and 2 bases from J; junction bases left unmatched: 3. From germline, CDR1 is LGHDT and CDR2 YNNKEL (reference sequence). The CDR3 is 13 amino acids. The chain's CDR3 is CASSKGQTYEQYF. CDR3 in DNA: TGTGCCAGCAGCAAGGGACAGACCTACGAGCAGTACTTC.